Listed below are T cell receptor beta chains from one sample, sequenced in a study of blood T cell repertoires in COVID-19. The table came from immunoSEQ multiplex PCR; TCRdb's copy has only in-frame clones and leaves some out. The data contain about 190,000 clones, roughly 80% of them singletons. Sequencing was done on a sample of peripheral blood. These receptors were obtained from a woman in her forties or fifties with acute or convalescent COVID-19. CDR3s include the opening cysteine and the closing phenylalanine or tryptophan. D genes are given only for firm matches. For some rows the clone size is stated as once, few or many, or as a class when expanded; others skip it.

clone_size	v_call	d_call	j_call	cdr3_aa	cdr3_nt
.	TRBV11-2	.	TRBJ1-2	CASSVLSGVGGYTF	TGTGCCAGCAGCGTCCTATCAGGGGTGGGAGGCTACACCTTC
.	TRBV7-8	.	TRBJ1-2	CASTRMSVNYGYTF	TGTGCCAGCACCCGTATGAGCGTTAACTATGGCTACACCTTC
.	TRBV11-2	TRBD1	TRBJ2-4	CASSRDGTGGEYDIQYF	TGTGCCAGCAGCCGGGACGGGACAGGGGGCGAGTATGACATTCAGTACTTC
.	TRBV5-1	.	TRBJ1-2	CASSSDSFYGYTF	TGCGCCAGCAGCTCGGACAGTTTCTATGGCTACACCTTC
.	TRBV29-1	TRBD2	TRBJ2-3	CSVGGLAANTDTQYF	TGCAGCGTTGGGGGACTAGCGGCTAACACAGATACGCAGTATTTT
few	TRBV5-1	.	TRBJ2-7	CASRPDTAYEQYF	TGCGCCAGCAGACCGGACACAGCCTACGAGCAGTACTTC
.	TRBV7-2	TRBD2	TRBJ2-7	CASSLTSVTYEQYF	TGTGCCAGCAGCCTGACTAGCGTAACCTACGAGCAGTACTTC
.	TRBV18	TRBD2	TRBJ2-1	CASSREDSGRNEQFF	TGTGCCAGCTCACGCGAGGATAGCGGGAGGAATGAGCAGTTCTTC
.	TRBV23-1	TRBD1	TRBJ1-1	CASSPPRRDRDGNTEAFF	TGCGCCAGCAGTCCTCCTCGCCGGGACAGGGATGGGAACACTGAAGCTTTCTTT
.	TRBV4-3	TRBD2	TRBJ2-2	CASSQEASGRAGELFF	TGCGCCAGCAGCCAAGAAGCTAGCGGGAGGGCCGGGGAGCTGTTTTTT
.	TRBV10-3	.	TRBJ1-4	CAIKEGVTNEKLFF	TGTGCCATCAAAGAGGGGGTAACTAATGAAAAACTGTTTTTT
.	TRBV5-1	.	TRBJ2-2	CASSSPVGGTGELFF	TGCGCCAGCAGCTCCCCAGTGGGGGGCACCGGGGAGCTGTTTTTT
.	TRBV2	.	TRBJ2-5	CASSLQGRGEETQYF	TGTGCCAGCAGCCTACAGGGTAGGGGAGAAGAGACCCAGTACTTC
.	TRBV11-2	.	TRBJ1-6	CASGRLGGSYSPLHF	TGTGCCAGCGGAAGATTAGGAGGTTCGTATTCACCCCTCCACTTT
.	TRBV30	.	TRBJ1-2	CAWSVQGWAGPIYGYTF	TGTGCCTGGAGTGTACAAGGCTGGGCAGGGCCTATCTATGGCTACACCTTC
.	TRBV11-2	.	TRBJ1-6	CASSLEGLLNSPLHF	TGTGCCAGCAGCTTAGAAGGACTACTTAATTCACCCCTCCACTTT
.	TRBV6-6	.	TRBJ1-2	CASSYSTLSSSYGYTF	TGTGCCAGCAGTTACTCGACTCTATCTTCTTCCTATGGCTACACCTTC
.	TRBV29-1	.	TRBJ1-3	CSVGSGAGNTIYF	TGCAGCGTAGGTTCGGGGGCTGGAAACACCATATATTTT
.	TRBV5-6	.	TRBJ1-1	CASSPRARGQTEAFF	TGTGCCAGCAGTCCTCGGGCCAGGGGACAAACTGAAGCTTTCTTT
.	TRBV28	.	TRBJ2-7	CASTGAEQYF	TGTGCCAGCACTGGGGCCGAGCAGTACTTC
.	TRBV19	TRBD1	TRBJ1-2	CASSTRQGHYGYTF	TGTGCCAGTAGTACCCGACAGGGGCACTATGGCTACACCTTC
.	TRBV28	.	TRBJ1-5	CASSPEGGTFWAQHF	TGTGCCAGCAGTCCAGAGGGGGGGACGTTTTGGGCCCAGCATTTT
.	TRBV19	.	TRBJ2-6	CASSYEATNVLTF	TGTGCCAGTAGTTATGAGGCCACGAACGTCCTGACTTTC
few	TRBV2	.	TRBJ1-5	CASSEALRQGFWNQPQHF	TGTGCCAGCAGTGAAGCGCTTCGGCAGGGCTTTTGGAATCAGCCCCAGCATTTT
.	TRBV27	.	TRBJ1-2	CASRSSGTRIYTF	TGTGCCAGCAGGTCGTCCGGGACACGGATCTACACCTTC
.	TRBV2	.	TRBJ2-1	CASRAEVSYNEQFF	TGTGCCAGCAGAGCAGAGGTATCCTACAATGAGCAGTTCTTC
once	TRBV24-1	.	TRBJ2-7	CATSDPATYEQYF	TGTGCCACCAGTGACCCAGCGACCTACGAGCAGTACTTC
.	TRBV3-1/TRBV3-2	TRBD2	TRBJ2-7	CASSQVTLAGLSYEQYF	TGTGCCAGCAGCCAAGTAACCCTAGCGGGACTTTCCTACGAGCAGTACTTC
.	TRBV4-2	.	TRBJ1-2	CASSQDPGGANYGYTF	TGTGCCAGCAGCCAAGATCCTGGAGGGGCCAACTATGGCTACACCTTC
.	TRBV10-2	TRBD1	TRBJ2-5	CASSDRQGLSETQYF	TGCGCCAGCAGCGACCGACAGGGCCTCTCGGAGACCCAGTACTTC
.	TRBV24-1	TRBD2	TRBJ2-1	CATSGTTSGDYNEQFF	TGTGCCACCAGTGGTACGACTAGCGGGGACTACAATGAGCAGTTCTTC